One and the same sample provided the 9 T cell receptor beta chains below, sequenced in a study of blood T cell repertoires in COVID-19. TCRdb's table, derived via immunoSEQ multiplex PCR, lists solely in-frame clones and lacks some. The data hold around 54,000 clones, with around nine tenths observed a single time. Input material: peripheral blood. These receptors all come from a middle-aged woman with active COVID-19.

This clone was detected only once. The V gene is TRBV5-8, the J gene TRBJ2-7, with D possibly TRBD2 on 6 matching bases. Germline CDR1 and CDR2: SGHTS and YDEGEE. With 1 base removed from V and 5 bases from J, the gap between germline ends came to 10 bases. The CDR3 is 13 residues long. The CDR3 region is CASSLRGFHEQYF. CDR3 DNA: TGTGCCAGCAGCTTGCGGGGGTTCCACGAGCAGTACTTC.

This chain links TRBV29-1 with TRBJ1-4; D uncertain. Trimming removed 7 bases at V and 3 bases at J, with 6 bases between. The germline CDR1 and CDR2 sequences are SQVTM and ANQGSEA. CDR3 length: 11 residues. CDR3 DNA sequence: TGCAGCGGGAGGGCTAATGAAAAACTGTTTTTT. The encoded protein is CSGRANEKLFF.

This clone appeared a single time. The J gene is TRBJ2-7, the V gene TRBV10-3; TRBD1 is a possible D gene (7 bases). Per the germline V gene, CDR1 is ENHRY and CDR2 is SYGVKD. The CDR3 covers 12 residues. With 10 bases removed from V and 2 bases from J, the gap between germline ends came to 12 bases. The CDR3 region has the DNA TGTGCCAGCGGGACAGCCACCTACGAGCAGTACTTC. Encoded protein: CASGTATYEQYF.

This clone has only a few counts. This chain links TRBV6-6 with TRBJ2-1; D is possibly TRBD2 (5 bases). The CDR3 loop spans 12 amino acids. The germline V and J ends were trimmed by 4 bases and 9 bases, with 10 bases remaining between them. Germline lookup yields CDR1 MNHNY and CDR2 SVGAGI (reference sequence). The DNA for the CDR3 is TGTGCCAGCAGTTCCCCAGGAGGTGAGCAGTTCTTC. As protein: CASSSPGGEQFF.

This clone showed up just once. V gene TRBV4-3 combines with J gene TRBJ1-2; 7 bases line up with TRBD1. After removal of 2 bases from V and 7 bases from J, the junction contained 10 bases not matched to a gene. CDR1 LGHNA and CDR2 YSLEER come from the germline V gene. This CDR3 contains 15 residues. CDR3 nucleotide sequence: TGCGCCAGCAGCCAATCGATGACAGGGAGAGTTGGCTACACCTTC. Protein sequence: CASSQSMTGRVGYTF.

V gene TRBV5-1 combines with J gene TRBJ2-2, with 7 bases matching TRBD1. V shed 4 bases, J shed 7 bases, and the junction held 13 bases outside the gene matches. The germline gives CDR1 SGHRS, CDR2 YFSETQ. This CDR3 has 16 amino acids. The DNA for the CDR3 is TGCGCCAGCAGCCCACGACAGGGTAATATCGTCGGGGAGCTGTTTTTT. Its protein is CASSPRQGNIVGELFF.

This chain uses TRBV7-2 with TRBJ2-7, with 7 bases lining up with TRBD1. Germline trimming cut 4 bases from V and 1 base from J; bases unmatched to any gene: 4. The CDR3 covers 14 residues. Germline V gene sequence: CDR1 SGHTA, CDR2 FQGNSA. CDR3 region: CASSSYRGSYEQYF. For the CDR3, the DNA is TGTGCCAGCAGCTCCTACAGGGGTTCCTACGAGCAGTACTTC.

This rearrangement joins TRBV5-1 to TRBJ2-7; TRBD2 aligns across 7 bases. The CDR3 runs 14 residues. After removal of 5 bases from V and 2 bases from J, the junction contained 7 bases not matched to a gene. Germline V gene sequence: CDR1 SGHRS, CDR2 YFSETQ. CDR3 loop: CASSERGIPYEQYF. The DNA for the CDR3 is TGCGCCAGCAGTGAGCGGGGAATCCCCTACGAGCAGTACTTC.

This CDR3 is CASTGTAQETQYF. CDR3 nucleotide sequence: TGTGCCAGCACCGGGACAGCCCAAGAGACCCAGTACTTC. The gene calls are TRBV19 and TRBJ2-5, with 7 bases aligning to TRBD1. The CDR3 has 13 residues. J was trimmed by 1 base and V by 9 bases; bases with no gene match: 5. In germline, CDR1 is LNHDA, CDR2 SQIVND (reference sequence).